The source of this T cell receptor beta chain is a study of blood T cell repertoires in COVID-19. Study details: Acute and convalescent COVID-19 specimens originated in the United States, Italy and Spain. PBMCs, B-cell-depleted T cells, or T cells were the source of the cDNA or gDNA that made up the material.

In the original workflow: Amplification of reference gene primers provided the estimated nucleated cell counts. The table came from immunoSEQ multiplex PCR; TCRdb's copy has only in-frame clones and leaves some out. V, J and clone size reflect that table, while D and trimming were determined from the DNA. The sample includes under 250,000 clones, 80% to 95% seen only once; the top ten take over 0.8%. Enrollment of patients from Seattle took place during active infection, with longitudinal follow-up. Germline V gene data show CDR1 as SGHDT and CDR2 as YYEEEE. V gave up 0 bases and J gave up 5 bases, with 15 bases separating them. The CDR3 length is 16 residues.

The chain uses TRBV5-6 and TRBJ1-5; TRBD1 might be the D (5 bases). Sequenced input: peripheral blood. This TCR came from a man aged 30 to 39 with COVID-19, enrolled during active disease. The CDR3 DNA sequence: TGTGCCAGCAGCTTGGGCCCCAGGGAAGTATATCAGCCCCAGCATTTT. This sequence encodes CASSLGPREVYQPQHF.